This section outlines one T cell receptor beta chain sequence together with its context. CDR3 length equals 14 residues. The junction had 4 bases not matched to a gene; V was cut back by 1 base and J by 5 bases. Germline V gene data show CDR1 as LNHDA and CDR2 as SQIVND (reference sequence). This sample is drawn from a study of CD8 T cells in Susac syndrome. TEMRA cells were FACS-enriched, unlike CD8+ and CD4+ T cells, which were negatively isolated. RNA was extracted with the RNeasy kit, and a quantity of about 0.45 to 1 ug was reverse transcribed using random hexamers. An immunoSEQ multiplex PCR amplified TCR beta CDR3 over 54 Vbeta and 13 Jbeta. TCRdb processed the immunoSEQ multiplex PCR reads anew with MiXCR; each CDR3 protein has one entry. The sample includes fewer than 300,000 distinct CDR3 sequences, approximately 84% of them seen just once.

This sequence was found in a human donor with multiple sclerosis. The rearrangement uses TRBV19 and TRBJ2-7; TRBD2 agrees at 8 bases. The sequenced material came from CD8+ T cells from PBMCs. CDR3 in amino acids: CASSIAGGPHEQYF. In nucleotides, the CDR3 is TGTGCCAGTAGTATAGCGGGAGGGCCTCACGAGCAGTACTTC.